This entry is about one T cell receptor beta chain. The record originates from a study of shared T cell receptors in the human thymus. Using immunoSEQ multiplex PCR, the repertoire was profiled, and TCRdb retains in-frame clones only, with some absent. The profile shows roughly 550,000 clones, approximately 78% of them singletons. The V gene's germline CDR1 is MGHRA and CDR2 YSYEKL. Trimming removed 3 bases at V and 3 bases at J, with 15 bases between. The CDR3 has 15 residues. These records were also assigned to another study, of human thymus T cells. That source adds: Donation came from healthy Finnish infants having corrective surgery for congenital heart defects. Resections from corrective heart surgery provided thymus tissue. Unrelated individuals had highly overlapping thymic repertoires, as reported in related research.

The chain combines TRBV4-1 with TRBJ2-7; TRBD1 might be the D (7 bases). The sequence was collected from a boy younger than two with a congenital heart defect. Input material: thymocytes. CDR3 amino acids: CASSHRGTEGYEQYF. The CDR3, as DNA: TGCGCCAGCAGCCACCGCGGGACAGAGGGCTACGAGCAGTACTTC.